This TCR beta chain was observed in a study of control samples from healthy donors and cancer patients. The repertoire was sequenced with immunoSEQ multiplex PCR; TCRdb's copy has only in-frame clones and lacks some. The data hold over 120,000 clones, with about 91% observed a single time. Trimming removed 1 base from V and 4 bases from J, with 6 bases in between. Germline V gene lookup returns CDR1 SGHTA and CDR2 FQGTGA. This CDR3 is 13 amino acids long. This chain links TRBV7-3 with TRBJ2-3; D call uncertain. The sample was blood. This TCR was recovered from a man aged 25-45 years in good health. Written as DNA, the CDR3 is TGTGCCAGCAGCTTAAATATAGCAGATACGCAGTATTTT. This codes for CASSLNIADTQYF.